This T cell receptor (beta chain) was sequenced in a study of response to subunit inactivated influenza vaccine. Broader study findings: Authors proposed each seasonal influenza vaccination draws in few new T cells.

Only a few counts were recorded for this clonotype. Its target is not known. MiXCR, run by TCRdb on the RT-PCR reads, gives a single entry per CDR3 protein. The table shows hundreds of thousands of distinct CDR3 sequences, with 14% occurring only once. Germline trimming cut 6 bases from V and 0 bases from J; bases unmatched to any gene: 7. This CDR3 comprises 17 residues. Germline CDR1 reads ENHRY; CDR2 reads SYGVKD. The sequencing used PBMCs from blood, collected about 14 days before vaccination. The rearrangement uses TRBV10-3 and TRBJ2-3, with TRBD2 matching 12 bases. This TCR was sampled from a man aged 45-65 years who received an inactivated influenza vaccine. CDR3: CAISEGLAGDSTDTQYF. The CDR3 region has the DNA TGTGCCATCAGCGAGGGACTAGCGGGTGATAGCACAGATACGCAGTATTTT.